These 15 T cell receptor beta chains were sequenced from one sample in a study of blood T cell repertoires in COVID-19 (dated by TCRdb to 2018 to 2021). To prepare the library, the immunoSEQ multiplex PCR assay was applied. The immuneACCESS repertoire file appears here via TCRdb, limited to in-frame rearrangements. These files lack a portion of the clones; in checked studies, under half of the deficit traces to unresolved V genes, and the cause of the others is not known. The sample table shows around 92,000 clones, and 80% to 90% are seen once. The ten most abundant clones make up approximately 5.6% of the sample. Material: peripheral blood. The source is a woman aged 80 or over with active COVID-19.

In DNA, the CDR3 is TGTGCCAGCTCGTCACAGGGGGCCCCCCTAGACGAGCAGTACTTC. Residues: CASSSQGAPLDEQYF. The J gene is TRBJ2-7, the V gene TRBV18, with TRBD1 identical over 9 bases. Germline lookup yields CDR1 KGHSH and CDR2 LQKENI. The junction had 11 bases not matched to a gene; V was cut back by 6 bases and J by 5 bases. This CDR3 is built from 15 residues.

This chain uses TRBV5-1 with TRBJ2-7, with 12 positions matching TRBD2. Germline assignment: CDR1 SGHRS and CDR2 YFSETQ. The trim removed 4 bases at V and 3 bases at J, leaving 14 bases unmatched. The CDR3 spans 18 residues. CDR3 region: CASSLETSGSHSFYEQYF. The CDR3 bases are TGCGCCAGCAGCCTTGAGACTAGCGGGAGCCACTCCTTCTACGAGCAGTACTTC.

V is TRBV7-6 and J is TRBJ2-3; 11 bases agree with TRBD2. The CDR3 covers 17 residues. CDR1 is SGHVS and CDR2 is FNYEAQ in the germline V gene. Trimming removed 5 bases from V and 3 bases from J; junction bases left unmatched: 10. The CDR3 DNA is TGTGCCAGCAGCCCATCCCTCGCTAGCGGGAGGACAGATACGCAGTATTTT. Translated: CASSPSLASGRTDTQYF.

V usage is TRBV19 and J usage is TRBJ1-3; no clear D gene. Trimming stripped 1 base from V and 0 bases from J, with 10 bases between. This CDR3 contains 16 residues. Germline V gene lookup returns CDR1 LNHDA and CDR2 SQIVND (reference sequence). CDR3 bases: TGTGCCAGTAGTATAGGATCGGTCGCCTCTGGAAACACCATATATTTT. Amino acid sequence: CASSIGSVASGNTIYF.

The rearrangement joins TRBV5-4 to TRBJ2-1, with TRBD1 identical over 10 bases. This CDR3 is 16 amino acids long. The junction had 1 base not matched to a gene; V was cut back by 0 bases and J by 1 base. CDR1 and CDR2 from the germline V gene are SGHNT and YYREEE (reference sequence). CDR3 protein: CASSLGQGASYNEQFF. The CDR3 DNA reads as TGTGCCAGCAGCTTGGGACAGGGGGCTTCCTACAATGAGCAGTTCTTC.

The chain joins TRBV18 to TRBJ2-5; weak D call: TRBD2 (6 bases). The CDR3 runs to 17 residues. V dropped 6 bases and J dropped 2 bases, with 22 bases sitting between them. Germline assignment: CDR1 KGHSH and CDR2 LQKENI. CDR3 sequence: CASSPRMAGQAQETQYF. In DNA, the CDR3 is TGTGCCAGCTCCCCGAGGATGGCGGGGCAAGCACAAGAGACCCAGTACTTC.

The chain recombines TRBV5-6 with TRBJ2-5, with a possible D match to TRBD1 (6 bases). The V end lost 6 bases, the J end lost 1 base, and 13 bases lay between the germline ends. CDR3 size: 14 residues. The germline V gene has CDR1 SGHDT and CDR2 YYEEEE. The DNA for the CDR3 is TGTGCCAGCACCTTTACAGGGTTCCAAGAGACCCAGTACTTC. It is translated as CASTFTGFQETQYF.

The J gene is TRBJ2-3, the V gene TRBV20-1; D not certain. Looked up from germline, CDR1 is DFQATT and CDR2 is SNEGSKA (reference sequence). Trimming left V 6 bases short and J 4 bases short, with 8 bases between. The CDR3 is 11 amino acids. CDR3: CSARPADTQYF. DNA of the CDR3: TGCAGTGCGAGACCCGCAGATACGCAGTATTTT.

In this sample, this clone turned up once. The V call is TRBV20-1, the J call TRBJ2-3; D might be TRBD1 (6 bases). This CDR3 region has 11 residues. Germline CDR1 reads DFQATT; CDR2 reads SNEGSKA (reference sequence). With 6 bases removed from V and 6 bases from J, the gap between germline ends came to 10 bases. This chain's CDR3 is CSARDMDTQYF. DNA for the CDR3: TGCAGTGCGAGGGACATGGATACGCAGTATTTT.

The chain carries TRBV30 and TRBJ2-7, with D hard to call. The CDR3 spans 14 residues. V lost 2 bases, J lost 10 bases, and 21 bases lay in between. Germline lookup yields CDR1 GTSNPN and CDR2 SVGIG (reference sequence). Here the CDR3 DNA reads TGTGCCTGGAGTTCCTCTCATAGATTGCATCCTCAGTACTTC. As protein: CAWSSSHRLHPQYF.

The chain recombines TRBV29-1 with TRBJ2-7, with TRBD2 matching over 9 bases. Germline loops: CDR1 SQVTM, CDR2 ANQGSEA. The CDR3 has 13 residues. The J segment lost 6 bases and the V segment lost 6 bases, leaving 9 bases of the junction unmatched. CDR3 protein: CSVGSGSGGEQYF. In DNA form, the CDR3 reads TGCAGCGTCGGTAGCGGGAGTGGGGGCGAGCAGTACTTC.

The genes are TRBV20-1 and TRBJ2-4; 9 bases align to TRBD1. Germline V gene lookup returns CDR1 DFQATT and CDR2 SNEGSKA (reference sequence). The J segment lost 7 bases and the V segment lost 6 bases, leaving 7 bases of the junction unmatched. This CDR3 contains 13 residues. For the CDR3, the DNA is TGCAGTGCCAGTGGGACAGGGTACAACATTCAGTACTTC. This codes for CSASGTGYNIQYF.

CDR3 sequence: CASSRGTGNWYEQYF. In nucleotides, the CDR3 is TGTGCCAGCAGCCGAGGGACAGGGAATTGGTACGAGCAGTACTTC. V and J are TRBV7-6 and TRBJ2-7; TRBD1 aligns across 9 bases. The germline V gene encodes CDR1 SGHVS and CDR2 FNYEAQ. This CDR3 has 15 residues. The ends lost 5 bases at V and 4 bases at J; junction bases unmatched: 9.

The CDR3 region is CASSQGKVIYSGEQFF. The CDR3 DNA reads as TGCGCCAGCAGCCAAGGCAAAGTGATCTACAGCGGTGAGCAGTTCTTC. The rearrangement links TRBV4-1 to TRBJ2-1; tentatively, D is TRBD2 (5 bases). The CDR3 runs 16 residues. Germline CDR1 reads MGHRA; CDR2 reads YSYEKL. Trimming shortened V by 1 base and J by 9 bases, and 19 bases separated the two germline ends.

The chain recombines TRBV9 with TRBJ1-5; 8 bases line up with TRBD1. V dropped 3 bases and J dropped 2; count of bases not matched to a gene: 1. Germline values: CDR1 SGDLS, CDR2 YYNGEE. CDR3 length: 14 residues. CDR3 nucleotides: TGTGCCAGCAGCGCGACAGGGGGCAATCAGCCCCAGCATTTT. Translated, it gives CASSATGGNQPQHF.